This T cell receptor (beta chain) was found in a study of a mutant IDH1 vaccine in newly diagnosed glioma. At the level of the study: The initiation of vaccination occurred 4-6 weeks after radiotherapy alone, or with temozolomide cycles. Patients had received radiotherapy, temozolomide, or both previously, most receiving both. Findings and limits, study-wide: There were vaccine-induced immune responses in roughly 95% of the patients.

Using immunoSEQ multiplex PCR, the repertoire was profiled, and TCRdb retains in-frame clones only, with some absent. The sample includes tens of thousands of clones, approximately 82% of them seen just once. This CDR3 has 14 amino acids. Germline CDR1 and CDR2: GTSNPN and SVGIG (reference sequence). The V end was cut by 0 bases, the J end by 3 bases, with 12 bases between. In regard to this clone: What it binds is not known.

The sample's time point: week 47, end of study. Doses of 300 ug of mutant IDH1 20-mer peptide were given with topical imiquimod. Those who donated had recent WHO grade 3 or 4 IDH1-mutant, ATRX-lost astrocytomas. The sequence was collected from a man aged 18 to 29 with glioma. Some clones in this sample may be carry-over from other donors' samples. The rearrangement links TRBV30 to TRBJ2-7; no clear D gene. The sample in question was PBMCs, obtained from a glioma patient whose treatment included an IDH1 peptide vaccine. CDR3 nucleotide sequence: TGTGCCTGGAGTGTACGTGGCGGTTACTACGAGCAGTACTTC. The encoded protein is CAWSVRGGYYEQYF.